This passage covers 17 T cell receptor beta chains from one sample sequenced in a study of blood T cells in healthy people across ages. Together with a sample-barcoded 5' primer, a J-beta primer mix was included in a second PCR lasting roughly 6 to 12 cycles. TCRdb passed the 5' RACE reads through MiXCR, listing each CDR3 protein once. The data hold 910,000 or so distinct CDR3 sequences, with roughly 51% observed a single time. Sequencing input: blood. The receptors derive from a woman aged 55-69 years in good health.

This chain uses TRBV27 with TRBJ1-5; 7 nucleotides agree with TRBD1. This CDR3 spans 13 amino acids. With V trimmed by 3 bases and J by 7 bases, 3 bases remained unmatched. Germline CDR1 and CDR2: MNHEY and SMNVEV (reference sequence). The CDR3 DNA reads as TGTGCCAGCAGTTTTGGACAGGCCCAGCCCCAGCATTTT. Protein product: CASSFGQAQPQHF.

This rearrangement joins TRBV5-1 to TRBJ2-1; D is unresolved. CDR3 length equals 16 residues. V was cut by 1 base and J by 2 bases, with 13 bases left in between. Germline values: CDR1 SGHRS, CDR2 YFSETQ. CDR3 coding DNA: TGCGCCAGCAGCTTGAAAGGGTCTGGTACCTACAATGAGCAGTTCTTC. It codes for CASSLKGSGTYNEQFF.

This chain links TRBV5-1 with TRBJ2-1; D might be TRBD1 or TRBD2, each matching 6 bases. The end of the DNA aligns better with TRBJ2-7, so the J call may be wrong. The length of the CDR3 is 13 residues. Germline values: CDR1 SGHRS, CDR2 YFSETQ. CDR3 loop: CASSKDGGGEQYF. The CDR3 nucleotides read TGCGCCAGCAGCAAGGACGGAGGGGGCGAGCAGTACTTC.

The J gene is TRBJ2-1, the V gene TRBV27, with 7 positions matching TRBD2. This CDR3 is built from 15 residues. V lost 5 bases, J lost 2 bases, and 6 bases stayed unmatched. CDR1 MNHEY and CDR2 SMNVEV come from the germline V gene (reference sequence). CDR3 sequence reads: CASSATSFTYNEQFF. The CDR3 coding sequence is TGTGCCAGCAGTGCGACTAGCTTCACCTACAATGAGCAGTTCTTC.

The chain has TRBV28 and TRBJ1-6; D gene uncertain. The germline V gene encodes CDR1 MDHEN and CDR2 SYDVKM. The CDR3 is made up of 12 amino acids. The V end lost 8 bases, the J end lost 3 bases, and 5 bases lay between the germline ends. The CDR3 loop is CASGLYNSPLHF. Here the CDR3 DNA reads TGTGCCAGCGGACTCTATAATTCACCCCTCCACTTT.

This clonotype has more than one count but fewer than ten. The V gene is TRBV3-1, the J gene TRBJ2-4; D uncertain. The CDR3 is made up of 16 amino acids. Germline V gene lookup returns CDR1 LGHDT and CDR2 YNNKEL (reference sequence). V lost 0 bases, J lost 9 bases, and 18 bases lay in between. The CDR3 nucleotides read TGTGCCAGCAGCCAAGACCGAACGGGCCGATCGGGCATTCAGTACTTC. Translating gives CASSQDRTGRSGIQYF.

The V call is TRBV7-3, the J call TRBJ2-1; tentative D call: TRBD2 (6 bases). Trimming cost V 3 bases and J 8 bases, with 11 bases left between them. The CDR3 totals 13 residues. Germline V lookup: CDR1 SGHTA, CDR2 FQGTGA. The CDR3 DNA is TGTGCCAGCAGCTTCCCCTGGGGGGATGAGCAGTTCTTC. Its translation: CASSFPWGDEQFF.

This clonotype was picked up a small number of times. This chain joins TRBV7-2 and TRBJ2-7, with a possible D match to TRBD2 (7 bases). Trimming cost V 5 bases and J 1 base, with 15 bases left between them. CDR1 SGHTA and CDR2 FQGNSA come from the germline V gene. This CDR3 has 15 residues. The CDR3 is CASSLSAGASYEQYF. CDR3 sequence (DNA): TGTGCCAGCAGCCTATCTGCGGGGGCGTCCTACGAGCAGTACTTC.

The rearrangement joins TRBV27 to TRBJ2-5; D may be TRBD1 or TRBD2 (5 bases each). V lost 7 bases, J lost 5 bases, and 17 bases lay in between. Germline CDR1 MNHEY, CDR2 SMNVEV (reference sequence). The CDR3 totals 14 residues. For the CDR3, the DNA is TGTGCCAGCAAAGTGGTGAGGGGCGGCGAGACCCAGTACTTC. Amino acid sequence: CASKVVRGGETQYF.

This clonotype was seen only a few times. The chain recombines TRBV5-5 with TRBJ2-7, with D maybe TRBD2 (6 bases). The germline CDR1 and CDR2 sequences are SGHKS and YYEKEE (reference sequence). The CDR3 is made up of 14 amino acids. V lost 0 bases and J 4 bases, leaving 11 bases between the germline ends. CDR3 region: CASSLDGGEYEQYF. The CDR3 nucleotides read TGTGCCAGCAGCTTGGATGGAGGGGAATACGAGCAGTACTTC.

The rearrangement joins TRBV4-1 to TRBJ2-1, with a weak D call TRBD2 (6 bases). The end of the DNA fits TRBJ2-7 better, so the J call may be wrong. CDR1 and CDR2 (germline): MGHRA, YSYEKL. The CDR3 loop spans 15 amino acids. The CDR3 DNA sequence: TGCGCCAGCAGCCCGTCGGAGGGCCTCTACAATGAGCAGTACTTC. Translation: CASSPSEGLYNEQYF.

The rearrangement uses TRBV10-3 and TRBJ2-3; 7 bases match TRBD2. The V segment lost 6 bases and the J segment 8 bases; nucleotides outside the gene matches: 17. Per the germline V gene, CDR1 is ENHRY and CDR2 is SYGVKD. The CDR3 consists of 16 residues. In DNA form, the CDR3 reads TGTGCCATCAGCGAAAAGCCGCGGGAGTATTCGTCTACGCAGTATTTT. It encodes CAISEKPREYSSTQYF.

The rearrangement joins TRBV20-1 to TRBJ1-6; no definite D call. The CDR3 totals 15 residues. In germline, CDR1 is DFQATT, CDR2 SNEGSKA (reference sequence). Trimming took off 6 bases at V and 0 bases at J, with 12 bases between the two ends. CDR3 sequence (DNA): TGCAGTGCCTCCGTGGGGAGCTCCTATAATTCACCCCTCCACTTT. Protein product: CSASVGSSYNSPLHF.

The chain is built from TRBV2 and TRBJ2-5; TRBD2 might be the D (5 bases). Trimming left V 4 bases short and J 2 bases short, with 11 bases between. The CDR3 length is 14 residues. The V gene's germline CDR1 is SNHLY and CDR2 FYNNEI. The CDR3 bases are TGTGCCAGCAGTGTCGGAGGTCGGCAAGAGACCCAGTACTTC. Encoded protein: CASSVGGRQETQYF.

This clonotype was recorded only once. The chain couples TRBV6-6 to TRBJ1-6; D remains ambiguous. Germline CDR1 is MNHNY and CDR2 is SVGAGI (reference sequence). The CDR3 has 14 residues. The ends were cut back, 2 bases at V and 6 bases at J, with 8 bases in the middle. CDR3 bases: TGTGCCAGCAGTTACGAACCGCTTAATTCACCCCTCCACTTT. The encoded protein is CASSYEPLNSPLHF.

This clonotype was picked up a small number of times. This rearrangement joins TRBV20-1 to TRBJ2-4, with D unclear. CDR1 and CDR2 from the germline V gene are DFQATT and SNEGSKA (reference sequence). With 5 bases removed from V and 0 bases from J, the gap between germline ends came to 8 bases. This CDR3 comprises 13 residues. The CDR3, as DNA: TGCAGTGCTCGACCTGAAGCCAAAAACATTCAGTACTTC. Encoded protein: CSARPEAKNIQYF.

The genes are TRBV4-3 and TRBJ1-1, with a possible D match to TRBD1 (6 bases). There are 17 residues in the CDR3. The germline V gene encodes CDR1 LGHNA and CDR2 YSLEER. V was trimmed by 0 bases and J by 3 bases, leaving 17 bases between them. The CDR3 here is CASSQEPTMTGDTEAFF. The CDR3, as DNA: TGCGCCAGCAGCCAAGAGCCCACCATGACAGGAGACACTGAAGCTTTCTTT.